Following are 10 T cell receptor beta chains from one sample sequenced in a study of neurological immune-mediated disorders (dated by TCRdb to the late 2010s). The receptor library was made with 5' RACE. This sample was sequenced with an Illumina HiSeq 2500. TCRdb redid the processing of the public reads, applying fastp at Q25 and MiXCR, and retained in-frame beta chains. For every CDR3 protein sequence, its rows merge into one entry that carries the most common genes and DNA. This sample gives some 16,000 distinct CDR3 sequences in total; over 12% of them show up just once. 12% to 15% of the sample belongs to the ten largest clones. Sequences were obtained from PBMCs. Receptors originate from a man aged 55 to 70 with HTLV-1-associated myelopathy (HAM/TSP).

Ten or more counts support this clonotype. V usage is TRBV5-1 and J usage is TRBJ1-1; D might be TRBD1 (6 bases). This CDR3 has 14 amino acids. V was shortened by 1 base and J by 0 bases, with 7 bases between the two germline ends. Germline-derived CDR1 and CDR2 are SGHRS and YFSETQ. The CDR3 sequence is CASSLTGMNTEAFF. DNA for the CDR3: TGCGCCAGCAGCTTGACAGGGATGAACACTGAAGCTTTCTTT.

Details on this clonotype: Its ends do not fully match the called genes, so a read error is possible. This chain links TRBV10-3 with TRBJ2-2, with TRBD2 identical over 8 bases. Germline CDR1 and CDR2: ENHRY and SYGVKD. The length of the CDR3 is 14 residues. The CDR3 is CAANQRGCTRELYF. CDR3 nucleotide sequence: TGTGCCGCGAACCAGCGGGGGTGCACCCGGGAGCTGTATTTT.

In this sample, this clonotype turned up once. This clone may be a read error of a much larger clone one base away. The chain uses TRBV5-5 and TRBJ1-4; D might be TRBD1 (5 bases). Germline V gene sequence: CDR1 SGHKS, CDR2 YYEKEE (reference sequence). With 4 bases removed from V and 3 bases from J, the gap between germline ends came to 10 bases. CDR3 size: 14 residues. CDR3 sequence reads: CASSQQVSNEKLFF. CDR3 in DNA: TGTGCCAGCAGCCAACAGGTGTCTAATGAAAAACTGTTTTTT.

This clonotype was picked up many times. The J gene is TRBJ1-5, the V gene TRBV11-2, with 8 bases identical to TRBD1. The CDR3 is made up of 16 amino acids. Germline CDR1 reads SGHAT; CDR2 reads FQNNGV. V was pared by 5 bases and J by 2 bases, with 8 bases of the junction left unmatched. The CDR3 is CASSQLTGGGNQPQHF. The CDR3 nucleotides read TGTGCCAGCAGCCAATTAACAGGGGGTGGCAATCAGCCCCAGCATTTT.

At least ten counts were recorded for this clonotype. V is TRBV28 and J is TRBJ2-7; 12 bases align to TRBD1. Germline loops: CDR1 MDHEN, CDR2 SYDVKM. This CDR3 spans 15 amino acids. With 4 bases clipped from V and 7 bases from J, the junction kept 8 bases outside the gene matches. In nucleotides, the CDR3 is TGTGCCAGCAGTTCCCCCGGGACAGGGGGCCGGGAGCAGTACTTC. Its protein product is CASSSPGTGGREQYF.

This clonotype was counted ten times or more. This chain connects TRBV15 to TRBJ2-2, with D hard to call. The germline V gene encodes CDR1 LNHNV and CDR2 YYDKDF (reference sequence). CDR3 length equals 14 residues. Between the trimmed V and J ends, which lost 1 base and 0 bases, there was a span of 3 bases. This CDR3 is CATSRGTNTGELFF. CDR3 sequence (DNA): TGTGCCACCAGCAGAGGGACGAACACCGGGGAGCTGTTTTTT. Full variable domain (rest looked up from reference TRBV15 and TRBJ2-2): DAMVIQNPRYQVTQFGKPVTLSCSQTLNHNVMYWYQQKSSQAPKLLFHYYDKDFNNEADTPDNFQSRRPNTSFCFLDIRSPGLGDTAMYLCATSRGTNTGELFFGEGSRLTVL.

This clonotype has at least ten counts. The chain recombines TRBV7-3 with TRBJ1-1, with TRBD1 matching over 7 bases. The CDR3 is 14 residues long. The V gene's germline CDR1 is SGHTA and CDR2 FQGTGA. J was trimmed by 11 bases and V by 5 bases; bases with no gene match: 14. The CDR3 coding sequence is TGTGCCAGCAGCCCGCGTCAGGGGGGACCAGCGGCTTTCTTT. Amino acid sequence: CASSPRQGGPAAFF. Looking up the rest from reference TRBV7-3 and TRBJ1-1 gives the full variable domain: GAGVSQTPSNKVTEKGKYVELRCDPISGHTALYWYRQSLGQGPEFLIYFQGTGAADDSGLPNDRFFAVRPEGSVSTLKIQRTERGDSAVYLCASSPRQGGPAAFFGQGTRLTVV.

The chain links TRBV20-1 to TRBJ1-1, with a possible D match to TRBD1 (5 bases). CDR1 is DFQATT and CDR2 is SNEGSKA in the germline V gene (reference sequence). The CDR3 has 13 amino acids. The V end lost 6 bases, the J end lost 2 bases, and 13 bases lay between the germline ends. CDR3 sequence: CSAIGGVNTEAFF. CDR3 nucleotides: TGCAGTGCCATCGGGGGAGTCAACACTGAAGCTTTCTTT.

This clonotype was recorded many times. The chain couples TRBV20-1 to TRBJ1-2, with D possibly matching TRBD1 (5 bases). CDR3 size: 19 residues. Germline values: CDR1 DFQATT, CDR2 SNEGSKA (reference sequence). V shed 3 bases and J shed 8 bases, with 34 bases lying between them. The DNA of the CDR3 is TGCAGTGCTAGGAAAACGGAACCGGGACTGTCTTTTGGAGTGTGGGGCTACACCTTC. Translating gives CSARKTEPGLSFGVWGYTF.

This clonotype was counted at least ten times. The rearrangement links TRBV15 to TRBJ2-2, with D possibly being TRBD2 (6 bases). This CDR3 comprises 15 residues. Per the germline V gene, CDR1 is LNHNV and CDR2 is YYDKDF (reference sequence). V lost 4 bases and J lost 1, with 10 bases in between. The CDR3 DNA reads TGTGCCACCAGCATCTGGCGGGGGAACACCGGGGAGCTGTTTTTT. Translating gives CATSIWRGNTGELFF.